These 11 T cell receptor beta chains came from one sample sequenced in a study of shared clonotypes between healthy human individuals. Produced via immunoSEQ multiplex PCR; TCRdb's table is partial and in-frame only. The profile shows 2 million to 2.5 million clones, around 93% of them singletons. Input material: naive CD4+ T cells from PBMCs. The subset denotes: CD45RA+ positively selected. The receptors derive from a man between 18 and 35 years old in good health. Some clones in this sample may be carry-over from other donors' samples.

This clone was counted between two and nine times. The chain recombines TRBV2 with TRBJ1-1; D not resolved. The germline V gene encodes CDR1 SNHLY and CDR2 FYNNEI. Deletions cut 4 bases from V and 8 bases from J, with 8 bases between. The CDR3 has 11 amino acids. CDR3 bases: TGTGCCAGCAGTGGGACGCCAGAAGCTTTCTTT. It encodes CASSGTPEAFF.

This clone was counted between two and nine times. The chain joins TRBV9 to TRBJ1-1; no firm D call. CDR3 length: 13 amino acids. V dropped 5 bases and J dropped 1 base, with 9 bases sitting between them. Germline CDR1 and CDR2: SGDLS and YYNGEE. The CDR3 reads CASSRLTNTEAFF. Here the CDR3 DNA reads TGTGCCAGCAGTCGACTGACGAACACTGAAGCTTTCTTT. Full variable domain (missing parts from reference TRBV9 and TRBJ1-1): DSGVTQTPKHLITATGQRVTLRCSPRSGDLSVYWYQQSLDQGLQFLIQYYNGEERAKGNILERFSAQQFPDLHSELNLSSLELGDSALYFCASSRLTNTEAFFGQGTRLTVV.

The chain uses TRBV28 and TRBJ2-7, with 9 nucleotides matching TRBD1. Germline lookup yields CDR1 MDHEN and CDR2 SYDVKM. The CDR3 extends over 16 amino acids. Unmatched junction bases numbered 7, after V lost 2 bases and J lost 2 bases. CDR3 DNA: TGTGCCAGCAGTTTACCCCGACAGGGGGGGGCCTACGAGCAGTACTTC. It yields the protein CASSLPRQGGAYEQYF.

The J gene is TRBJ2-1, the V gene TRBV7-9; D is unresolved. Per germline, CDR1 SEHNR and CDR2 FQNEAQ (reference sequence). This CDR3 contains 15 residues. Trimming cost V 1 base and J 0 bases, with 7 bases left between them. This CDR3 is CASSLVASSYNEQFF. The CDR3 DNA reads TGTGCCAGCAGCTTAGTGGCCTCCTCCTACAATGAGCAGTTCTTC.

This sequence joins TRBV7-9 and TRBJ1-2, with TRBD1 matching 8 bases. Germline lookup yields CDR1 SEHNR and CDR2 FQNEAQ (reference sequence). The CDR3 consists of 15 residues. J gave up 4 bases and V 1 base, and 5 bases lay outside the gene matches. This CDR3 is CASSLGGQGSYGYTF. In DNA form, the CDR3 reads TGTGCCAGCAGCTTAGGTGGACAGGGCTCCTATGGCTACACCTTC. Complete variable domain (other parts from reference TRBV7-9 and TRBJ1-2): DTGVSQNPRHKITKRGQNVTFRCDPISEHNRLYWYRQTLGQGPEFLTYFQNEAQLEKSRLLSDRFSAERPKGSFSTLEIQRTEQGDSAMYLCASSLGGQGSYGYTFGSGTRLTVV.

The chain carries TRBV9 and TRBJ2-3; 10 nucleotides match TRBD2. In germline, CDR1 is SGDLS, CDR2 YYNGEE. This CDR3 contains 15 residues. V lost 7 bases and J lost 4; bases outside the gene matches: 9. The DNA for the CDR3 is TGTGCCAGCGGGCCTAGCGGGAGTGGGGCAGATACGCAGTATTTT. Amino acid sequence: CASGPSGSGADTQYF. Together with reference TRBV9 and TRBJ2-3, the CDR3 gives the full variable domain: DSGVTQTPKHLITATGQRVTLRCSPRSGDLSVYWYQQSLDQGLQFLIQYYNGEERAKGNILERFSAQQFPDLHSELNLSSLELGDSALYFCASGPSGSGADTQYFGPGTRLTVL.

V gene TRBV11-2 combines with J gene TRBJ1-3; TRBD1 aligns across 7 bases. This CDR3 is 17 amino acids long. J gave up 0 bases and V 2 bases, and 7 bases lay outside the gene matches. Per germline, CDR1 SGHAT and CDR2 FQNNGV. The CDR3 spells CASSLNGDRTSGNTIYF. In DNA, the CDR3 is TGTGCCAGCAGCTTAAATGGGGACAGAACCTCTGGAAACACCATATATTTT.

The chain couples TRBV28 to TRBJ2-2; 7 bases fit TRBD1. Looked up from germline, CDR1 is MDHEN and CDR2 is SYDVKM. The CDR3 length is 14 residues. Trimming took 8 bases from V and 3 from J; bases not matched to a gene: 6. The DNA of the CDR3 is TGTGCCAGCGAGTGGACAGGATACACCGGGGAGCTGTTTTTT. Amino acids: CASEWTGYTGELFF.

V gene TRBV14 combines with J gene TRBJ2-1; unclear D gene. CDR1 and CDR2 from the germline V gene are SGHDN and FVKESK. Deletions cut 0 bases from V and 7 bases from J, with 13 bases between. CDR3 length: 15 residues. The DNA of the CDR3 is TGTGCCAGCAGCCAAGACCGGTCTCCATGGAATGAGCAGTTCTTC. This translates into CASSQDRSPWNEQFF.

This clone occurred once. The same CDR3 also results from other DNA sequences found in this sample. The gene calls are TRBV20-1 and TRBJ2-7; D ambiguous. V lost 2 bases and J lost 4, with 6 bases in between. CDR1 and CDR2 (germline): DFQATT, SNEGSKA (reference sequence). This CDR3 is 11 amino acids long. The CDR3 DNA reads as TGCAGTGCTAGACTGGGGTACGAGCAGTACTTC. Translation: CSARLGYEQYF.

The rearrangement uses TRBV5-8 and TRBJ2-3; D gene unclear. The V end lost 1 base, the J end lost 5 bases, and 8 bases lay between the germline ends. Germline lookup yields CDR1 SGHTS and CDR2 YDEGEE. This CDR3 region has 13 residues. The CDR3 DNA follows: TGTGCCAGCAGCTTGCAGGTAGAAGATACGCAGTATTTT. Translated, it gives CASSLQVEDTQYF.